Reported below is one T cell receptor (beta chain). The assay was immunoSEQ multiplex PCR, and TCRdb's table has in-frame clones only and misses some. The repertoire holds tens of thousands of clones, with roughly 87% as singletons. The data stem from a study of T cells in localized non-small cell lung cancer. Germline V gives CDR1 SGHNT, CDR2 YENEEA. V lost 4 bases and J 0 bases, leaving 9 bases between the germline ends. CDR3 length: 14 amino acids. This TCR was sampled from a woman aged 40 to 75 with stage I lung adenocarcinoma. This specimen consisted of peripheral blood, obtained before any cancer treatment. This sequence joins TRBV11-3 and TRBJ1-2; D may be TRBD1 (5 bases). CDR3 nucleotides: TGTGCCAGCAGCTGGCAGACAGCTAACTATGGCTACACCTTC. Translated: CASSWQTANYGYTF. The full variable domain, rest sourced from reference TRBV11-3 and TRBJ1-2, is EAGVVQSPRYKIIEKKQPVAFWCNPISGHNTLYWYLQNLGQGPELLIRYENEEAVDDSQLPKDRFSAERLKGVDSTLKIQPAELGDSAVYLCASSWQTANYGYTFGSGTRLTVV.